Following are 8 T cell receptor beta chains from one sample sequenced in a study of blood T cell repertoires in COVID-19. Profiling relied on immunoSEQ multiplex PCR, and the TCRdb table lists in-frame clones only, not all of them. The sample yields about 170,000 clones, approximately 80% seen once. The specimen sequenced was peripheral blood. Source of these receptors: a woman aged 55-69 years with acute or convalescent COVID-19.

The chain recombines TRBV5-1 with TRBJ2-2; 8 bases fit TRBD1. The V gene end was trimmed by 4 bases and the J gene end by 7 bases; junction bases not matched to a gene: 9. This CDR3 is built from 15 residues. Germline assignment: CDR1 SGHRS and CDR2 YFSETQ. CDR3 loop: CASSVQGARGGELFF. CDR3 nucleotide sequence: TGCGCCAGCAGCGTGCAGGGGGCGAGGGGCGGGGAGCTGTTTTTT.

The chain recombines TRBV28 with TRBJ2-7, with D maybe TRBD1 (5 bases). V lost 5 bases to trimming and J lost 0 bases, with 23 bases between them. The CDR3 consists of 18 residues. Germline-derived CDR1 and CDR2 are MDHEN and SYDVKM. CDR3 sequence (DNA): TGTGCCAGCAGTCCCAGTCCAACCCTACAGGCCAGCTCCTACGAGCAGTACTTC. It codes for CASSPSPTLQASSYEQYF.

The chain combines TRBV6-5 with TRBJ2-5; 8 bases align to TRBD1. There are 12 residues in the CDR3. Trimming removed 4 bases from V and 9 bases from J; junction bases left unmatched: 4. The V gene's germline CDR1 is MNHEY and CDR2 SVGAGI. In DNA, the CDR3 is TGTGCCAGCAGTTGGACAGGGCACTCCCAGTACTTC. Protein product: CASSWTGHSQYF.

Here the CDR3 reads CSVQQGGGYGYTF. CDR3 bases: TGCAGCGTTCAACAGGGGGGAGGATATGGCTACACCTTC. V usage is TRBV29-1 and J usage is TRBJ1-2; TRBD1 matches 8 bases. V shed 5 bases and J 5 bases; nucleotides not matched to a gene: 7. This CDR3 is 13 amino acids long. From germline, CDR1 is SQVTM and CDR2 ANQGSEA.

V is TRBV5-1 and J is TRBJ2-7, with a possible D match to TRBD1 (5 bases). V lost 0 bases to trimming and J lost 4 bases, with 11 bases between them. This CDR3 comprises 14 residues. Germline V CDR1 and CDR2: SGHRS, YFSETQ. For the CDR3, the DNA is TGCGCCAGCAGCTTGGATCACAGGCTATACGAGCAGTACTTC. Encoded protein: CASSLDHRLYEQYF.

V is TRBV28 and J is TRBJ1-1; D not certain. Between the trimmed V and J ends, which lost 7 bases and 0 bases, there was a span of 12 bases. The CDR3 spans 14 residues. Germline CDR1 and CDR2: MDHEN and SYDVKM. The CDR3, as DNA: TGTGCCAGCATCCCCCCTGGAGTGAACACTGAAGCTTTCTTT. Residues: CASIPPGVNTEAFF.

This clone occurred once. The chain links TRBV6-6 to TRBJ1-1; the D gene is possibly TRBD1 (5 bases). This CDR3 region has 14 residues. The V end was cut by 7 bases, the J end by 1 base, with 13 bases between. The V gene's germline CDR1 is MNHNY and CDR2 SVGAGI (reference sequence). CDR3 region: CASNSGQGNTEAFF. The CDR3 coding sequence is TGTGCCAGCAACTCTGGGCAGGGGAACACTGAAGCTTTCTTT.

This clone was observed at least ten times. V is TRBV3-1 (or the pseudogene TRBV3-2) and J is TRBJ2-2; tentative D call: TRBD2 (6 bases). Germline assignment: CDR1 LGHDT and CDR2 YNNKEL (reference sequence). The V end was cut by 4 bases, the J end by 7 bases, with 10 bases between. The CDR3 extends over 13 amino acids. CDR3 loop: CASSLLGGGELFF. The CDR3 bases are TGTGCCAGCAGCCTGCTCGGGGGCGGGGAGCTGTTTTTT.